The 23 T cell receptor beta chains below were found in one sample sequenced in a study of blood T cells in healthy people across ages. The use of a sample-barcoded 5' primer and a J-beta primer mix characterized a second PCR of about 7 to 12 cycles. TCRdb itself ran the 5' RACE reads through MiXCR, one entry per CDR3 protein. This table has about 1,500,000 distinct CDR3 sequences, about 30% appearing once. Sequenced sample: blood. The receptors were gathered from a woman in her 30s in good health.

This chain connects TRBV5-1 to TRBJ2-7; no firm D call. The CDR3 loop spans 10 amino acids. Germline V gives CDR1 SGHRS, CDR2 YFSETQ. The V end lost 2 bases, the J end lost 5 bases, and 2 bases lay between the germline ends. The CDR3 region has the DNA TGCGCCAGCAGCTTTCACGAGCAGTACTTC. It translates to CASSFHEQYF.

As concerns this clonotype: At one end, the junction sequence differs from germline, possibly due to a read error. The CDR3 nucleotides read TGTGTCAGCAGCTCGGGTTTGGCCTTGACAGGGATCTCCTACGAGCAGTACTTC. Amino acid sequence: CVSSSGLALTGISYEQYF. The chain recombines TRBV7-9 with TRBJ2-7; 7 nucleotides agree with TRBD1. The germline V gene encodes CDR1 SEHNR and CDR2 FQNEAQ (reference sequence). This CDR3 is 18 amino acids long.

The CDR3 coding sequence is TGCAGTGCTAGACAGGTCGTAAGCACAGATACGCAGTATTTT. It translates to CSARQVVSTDTQYF. The rearrangement joins TRBV20-1 to TRBJ2-3, with unresolved D. The CDR3 contains 14 residues. V was trimmed by 2 bases and J by 0 bases, leaving 9 bases between them. CDR1 and CDR2 (germline): DFQATT, SNEGSKA (reference sequence).

At least ten counts were recorded for this clonotype. The chain has TRBV6-2 or TRBV6-3 and TRBJ2-7, with TRBD2 matching 9 bases. The CDR3 sequence is 16 residues long. V lost 6 bases, J lost 1 base, and 10 bases stayed unmatched. CDR1 MNHEY and CDR2 SVGEGT come from the germline V gene. Here the CDR3 reads CASRPRSGRSSYEQYF. CDR3 in DNA: TGTGCCAGCAGACCACGAAGCGGGAGGTCTTCCTACGAGCAGTACTTC.

This clonotype has only a few counts. The chain employs TRBV5-1 and TRBJ2-3, with D tentatively TRBD1 (6 bases). This CDR3 region has 14 residues. Germline CDR1 SGHRS, CDR2 YFSETQ. Trimming left V 6 bases short and J 0 bases short, with 11 bases between. This chain's CDR3 is CASKGTPSTDTQYF. Written as DNA, the CDR3 is TGCGCCAGCAAAGGGACACCAAGCACAGATACGCAGTATTTT.

The V gene is TRBV3-1, the J gene TRBJ2-5; no clear D gene. Trimming removed 5 bases at V and 6 bases at J, with 10 bases between. Germline V gives CDR1 LGHDT, CDR2 YNNKEL (reference sequence). This CDR3 comprises 12 residues. The CDR3, as DNA: TGTGCCAGCAGCAGAACATCAAAGACCCAGTACTTC. Protein sequence: CASSRTSKTQYF.

This rearrangement joins TRBV7-2 to TRBJ2-3, with TRBD1 matching over 8 bases. V lost 3 bases to trimming and J lost 5 bases; unmatched junction nucleotides: 7. The CDR3 contains 15 residues. In germline, CDR1 is SGHTA, CDR2 FQGNSA. The CDR3, as DNA: TGTGCCAGCAGCTTTCTAGACAGGGGTGAAGATACGCAGTATTTT. Amino acid sequence: CASSFLDRGEDTQYF.

The V and J genes are TRBV29-1 and TRBJ2-4; D remains unclear. Looked up from germline, CDR1 is SQVTM and CDR2 is ANQGSEA. Trimming stripped 1 base from V and 15 bases from J, with 16 bases between. This CDR3 is 12 amino acids long. The CDR3: CSVEGYSKISYF. The CDR3 DNA reads as TGCAGCGTTGAAGGCTACTCTAAAATTTCGTACTTC.

This clonotype was seen a few times. The V and J genes are TRBV2 and TRBJ2-5; D possibly corresponds to TRBD1 (6 bases). Germline V CDR1 and CDR2: SNHLY, FYNNEI. CDR3 length: 12 amino acids. V lost 5 bases and J 11 bases, leaving 15 bases between the germline ends. As DNA, the CDR3 is TGTGCCAGCAGTTCGGACAGTGTGGAGCAGTACTTC. This codes for CASSSDSVEQYF.

This clonotype was counted ten times or more. The chain links TRBV20-1 to TRBJ2-7, with TRBD2 matching 14 bases. After removal of 3 bases from V and 8 bases from J, the junction contained 12 bases not matched to a gene. The CDR3 is 16 amino acids. Germline V gene data show CDR1 as DFQATT and CDR2 as SNEGSKA (reference sequence). The CDR3 DNA reads as TGCAGTGCTAGCCCGACTAGCGGGGGGGCCGGGTTCCAGCAGTACTTC. Its translation is CSASPTSGGAGFQQYF.

The chain links TRBV3-1 to TRBJ2-4, with D possibly TRBD2 on 7 matching bases. Near its end, the DNA agrees better with TRBJ2-7, so the J call may be wrong. This CDR3 is 16 amino acids long. Germline V gives CDR1 LGHDT, CDR2 YNNKEL (reference sequence). The CDR3 sequence is CASSQGLGTRGGEQYF. The CDR3 bases are TGTGCCAGCAGCCAAGGGCTAGGGACGAGGGGGGGCGAGCAGTACTTC.

About this clonotype itself: A much larger clone differs from this one at a single base, so this may be a read error. V is TRBV6-5 and J is TRBJ2-1; 7 bases are a match to TRBD2. Per the germline V gene, CDR1 is MNHEY and CDR2 is SVGAGI. V dropped 6 bases and J dropped 13; count of bases not matched to a gene: 21. The CDR3 covers 16 residues. As DNA, the CDR3 is TGTGCCAGCAGCCGAGGGAGGGGCTCACGCCAAGAGACCCAGTTCTTC. It is translated as CASSRGRGSRQETQFF.

This clonotype showed up many times. The chain uses TRBV12-3 or TRBV12-4 and TRBJ1-2; D might be TRBD1 (5 bases). Trimming pared 4 bases from V and 4 bases from J, leaving 13 bases between. The CDR3 loop spans 14 amino acids. The CDR3 region is CASSSGPLGYGYTF. The CDR3 coding sequence is TGTGCCAGCAGTTCAGGGCCATTGGGCTATGGCTACACCTTC.

This clonotype has a count of ten or more. V is TRBV12-3 or TRBV12-4 and J is TRBJ2-5; 13 bases align to TRBD2. The CDR3 extends over 16 amino acids. J was trimmed by 4 bases and V by 3 bases; bases with no gene match: 5. The CDR3 reads CASSLRTSGGGETQYF. The DNA of the CDR3 is TGTGCCAGCAGTTTGCGAACTAGCGGGGGGGGAGAGACCCAGTACTTC.

CDR3 in amino acids: CASSQDPSGAYEQYF. CDR3 nucleotides: TGCGCCAGCAGCCAAGATCCTAGCGGGGCGTACGAGCAGTACTTC. This sequence joins TRBV4-3 and TRBJ2-7, with 9 positions matching TRBD2. CDR1 LGHNA and CDR2 YSLEER come from the germline V gene. There are 15 residues in the CDR3. V was clipped by 0 bases and J by 4 bases; unmatched bases: 4.

The gene calls are TRBV4-1 and TRBJ2-7; 14 positions match TRBD2. The V and J ends lost 4 bases and 10 bases, in that order; junction bases with no gene match: 27. Per the germline V gene, CDR1 is MGHRA and CDR2 is YSYEKL. The CDR3 consists of 21 residues. CDR3 region: CASSPETTGTSGGDFQEPQYF. The CDR3 region has the DNA TGCGCCAGCAGCCCAGAAACTACTGGGACTAGCGGGGGCGATTTCCAAGAGCCCCAGTACTTC.

This clonotype was counted many times. V usage is TRBV5-1 and J usage is TRBJ2-7; D call uncertain. Germline V gene lookup returns CDR1 SGHRS and CDR2 YFSETQ. CDR3 length equals 15 residues. V gave up 1 base and J gave up 0 bases, with 11 bases separating them. The CDR3 sequence: CASSLNPENSYEQYF. The CDR3 DNA is TGCGCCAGCAGCTTGAATCCCGAGAACTCCTACGAGCAGTACTTC.

The CDR3 is CASSSPGAPDTQYF. The CDR3 nucleotides are TGCGCCAGCAGCTCCCCGGGAGCCCCAGATACGCAGTATTTT. The V gene is TRBV5-1, the J gene TRBJ2-3; the D gene is possibly TRBD2 (6 bases). The germline CDR1 and CDR2 sequences are SGHRS and YFSETQ. V was pared by 3 bases and J by 4 bases, with 12 bases between. The CDR3 sequence is 14 residues long.

This clonotype has only a few counts. The genes are TRBV27 and TRBJ1-5; D call uncertain. V lost 5 bases, J lost 2 bases, and 16 bases lay in between. From germline, CDR1 is MNHEY and CDR2 SMNVEV (reference sequence). CDR3 length: 16 residues. The CDR3 sequence: CASSLRSLGGNQPQHF. CDR3 DNA sequence: TGTGCCAGCAGTCTTCGATCCCTTGGGGGCAATCAGCCCCAGCATTTT.

At least ten counts were recorded for this clonotype. The chain combines TRBV10-1 with TRBJ2-3, with 7 positions matching TRBD2. V shed 2 bases, J shed 3 bases, and the junction held 5 bases outside the gene matches. The germline CDR1 and CDR2 sequences are WNHNN and SYGVQD (reference sequence). CDR3 length: 15 residues. This chain's CDR3 is CASSERSAGTDTQYF. The CDR3 nucleotides are TGCGCCAGCAGTGAGAGGTCAGCGGGGACAGATACGCAGTATTTT.

In nucleotides, the CDR3 is TGTGCCAGCAGTTACCTCCTCCCCCGGTGGGCCTACGAGCAGTACTTC. The encoded protein is CASSYLLPRWAYEQYF. The rearrangement uses TRBV6-6 and TRBJ2-7; D not resolved. The CDR3 contains 16 residues. V was clipped by 2 bases and J by 2 bases, with 16 bases between them. The germline V gene encodes CDR1 MNHNY and CDR2 SVGAGI (reference sequence).

The chain couples TRBV5-6 to TRBJ2-1; 10 nucleotides agree with TRBD2. TRBJ2-7 explains the end of the DNA better; the J call may be wrong. This CDR3 comprises 16 residues. Germline lookup yields CDR1 SGHDT and CDR2 YYEEEE. CDR3 DNA sequence: TGTGCCAGCAGCTCCCCAACTAGCGGGGTATACAATGAGCAGTACTTC. Residues: CASSSPTSGVYNEQYF.

This clonotype was picked up a small number of times. The chain employs TRBV7-2 and TRBJ2-7; TRBD1 matches 7 bases. V shed 5 bases and J 2 bases; nucleotides not matched to a gene: 6. Germline values: CDR1 SGHTA, CDR2 FQGNSA. The CDR3 is 14 amino acids. CDR3 loop: CASSRSGTAYEQYF. CDR3 nucleotide sequence: TGTGCCAGCAGCAGATCCGGGACAGCCTACGAGCAGTACTTC.